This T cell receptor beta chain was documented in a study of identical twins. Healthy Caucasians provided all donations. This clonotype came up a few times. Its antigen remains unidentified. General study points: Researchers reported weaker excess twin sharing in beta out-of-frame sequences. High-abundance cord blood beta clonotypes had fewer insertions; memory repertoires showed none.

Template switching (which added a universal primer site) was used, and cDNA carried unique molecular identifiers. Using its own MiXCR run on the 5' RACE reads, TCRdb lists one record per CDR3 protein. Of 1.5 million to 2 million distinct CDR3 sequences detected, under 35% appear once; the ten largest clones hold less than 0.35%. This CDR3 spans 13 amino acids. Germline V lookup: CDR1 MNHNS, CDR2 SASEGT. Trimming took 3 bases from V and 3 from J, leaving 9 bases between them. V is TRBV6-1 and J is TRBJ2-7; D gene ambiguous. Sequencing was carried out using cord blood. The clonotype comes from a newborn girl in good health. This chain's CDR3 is CASSDNGYYEQYF. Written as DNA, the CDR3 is TGTGCCAGCAGTGACAACGGATACTACGAGCAGTACTTC.